This T cell receptor (beta chain) was sequenced during a study of blood T cell repertoires in COVID-19. The overall study: From the United States, Italy and Spain came samples of acute and convalescent COVID-19. T cells, B-cell-depleted T cells, or PBMCs provided the cDNA or gDNA that served as material.

Per the original methods: Reference gene primer amplification gave nucleated cell count estimates. The table came from immunoSEQ multiplex PCR; TCRdb's copy has only in-frame clones and leaves some out. The V and J calls and the clone size are those of that table, but D and trimming were determined from the DNA. This table has about 250,000 clones, roughly nine tenths appearing once. V lost 1 base and J 8 bases, leaving 14 bases between the germline ends. Germline CDR1 is SGHTA and CDR2 is FQGNSA. The CDR3 loop spans 14 amino acids. This clone was seen a handful of times. This clonotype was obtained from a young man with active or convalescent COVID-19. The chain couples TRBV7-2 to TRBJ1-2; D is unresolved. The sample consisted of peripheral blood. The chain's CDR3 is CASSLETAGKGYTF. DNA of the CDR3: TGTGCCAGCAGCTTAGAAACCGCCGGTAAGGGCTACACCTTC.